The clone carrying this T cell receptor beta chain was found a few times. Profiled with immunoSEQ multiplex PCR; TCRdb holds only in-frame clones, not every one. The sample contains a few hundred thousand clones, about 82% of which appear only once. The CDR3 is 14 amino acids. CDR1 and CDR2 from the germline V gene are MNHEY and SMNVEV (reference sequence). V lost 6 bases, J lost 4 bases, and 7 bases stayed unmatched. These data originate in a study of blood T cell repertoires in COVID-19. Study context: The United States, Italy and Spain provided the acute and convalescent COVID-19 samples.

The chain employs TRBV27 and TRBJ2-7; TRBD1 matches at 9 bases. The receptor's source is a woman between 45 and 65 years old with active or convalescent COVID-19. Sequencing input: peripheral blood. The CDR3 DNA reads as TGTGCCAGCAGGCGGGGACAGGGACTATACGAGCAGTACTTC. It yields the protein CASRRGQGLYEQYF.